The clone carrying this T cell receptor beta chain was seen a few times. The antigen is undetermined. The sample comes from a study of spatial heterogeneity in lung cancer. Time point here: sample taken at primary tumor resection. Sequencing covered unsorted whole RNA taken from tumor, nontumor lung or frozen PBMC. The donors comprised approximately 75 untreated early-stage non-small cell lung cancer patients. Every cDNA TCR molecule received its own unique molecular identifier. MiXCR, applied by TCRdb to the 5' RACE reads, yields one record per CDR3 protein. The repertoire holds 40,000 to 45,000 distinct CDR3 sequences, with approximately 6.8% as singletons. Germline lookup yields CDR1 SGDLS and CDR2 YYNGEE. The CDR3 consists of 15 residues. Trimming cost V 1 base and J 3 bases; bases outside gene matches: 5. Study observations and caveats: Resection blood, more than follow-up blood, showed ubiquitous expanded tumor TCRs.

This chain links TRBV9 with TRBJ2-5; 8 nucleotides agree with TRBD1. The receptor was isolated from a female donor with early-stage non-small cell lung cancer. This specimen was PBMCs, taken at surgery. The chain's CDR3 is CASSVTGGLEETQYF. CDR3 bases: TGTGCCAGCAGCGTAACAGGGGGGCTAGAAGAGACCCAGTACTTC.